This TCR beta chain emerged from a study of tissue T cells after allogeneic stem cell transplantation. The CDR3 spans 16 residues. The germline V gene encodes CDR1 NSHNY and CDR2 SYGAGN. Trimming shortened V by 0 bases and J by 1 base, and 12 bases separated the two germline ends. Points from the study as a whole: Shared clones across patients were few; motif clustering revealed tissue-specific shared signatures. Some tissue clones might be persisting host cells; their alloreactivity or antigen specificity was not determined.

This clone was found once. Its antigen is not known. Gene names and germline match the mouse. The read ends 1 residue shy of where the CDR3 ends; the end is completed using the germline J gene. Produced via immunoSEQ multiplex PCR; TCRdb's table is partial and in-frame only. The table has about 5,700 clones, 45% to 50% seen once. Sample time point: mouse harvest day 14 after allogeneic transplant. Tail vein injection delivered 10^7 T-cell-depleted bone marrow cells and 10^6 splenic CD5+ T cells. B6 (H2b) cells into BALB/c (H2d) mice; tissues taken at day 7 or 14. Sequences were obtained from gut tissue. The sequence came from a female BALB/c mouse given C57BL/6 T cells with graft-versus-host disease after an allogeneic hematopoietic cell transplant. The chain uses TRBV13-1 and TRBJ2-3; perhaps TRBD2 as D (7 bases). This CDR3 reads CASSDAGGRGAETLYF. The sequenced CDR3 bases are TGTGCCAGCAGTGATGCCGGGGGGCGAGGTGCAGAAACGCTGTAT.